Described below is a single TCR beta chain sequence and its context. Its specificity is not known. These data are taken from a study of T cell responses to AZD1222 COVID-19 vaccine. Study results and limitations: A rise in Spike-specific TCR breadth and depth followed two AZD1222 doses. A mostly white British donor set with more females was recruited, and clonal diversity was possibly underestimated. Sampled repertoires all dated from after the peak T cell response.

The V gene's germline CDR1 is SNHLY and CDR2 FYNNEI. Trimming left V 3 bases short and J 2 bases short, with 8 bases between. The CDR3 has 14 amino acids. Sequenced by immunoSEQ multiplex PCR; TCRdb stores in-frame clones only, minus some. The sample holds 130,000 to 150,000 clones; about 86% are singletons and the top ten take 5% to 6%. The chain employs TRBV2 and TRBJ2-4; the D is unclear. The sequence was obtained from an adult who received the AZD1222 COVID-19 vaccine. Sample: peripheral blood, taken 28 days after the second AZD1222 dose. The CDR3 is CASSDRYTKNIQYF. The CDR3 DNA reads TGTGCCAGCAGTGATCGGTACACCAAAAACATTCAGTACTTC.